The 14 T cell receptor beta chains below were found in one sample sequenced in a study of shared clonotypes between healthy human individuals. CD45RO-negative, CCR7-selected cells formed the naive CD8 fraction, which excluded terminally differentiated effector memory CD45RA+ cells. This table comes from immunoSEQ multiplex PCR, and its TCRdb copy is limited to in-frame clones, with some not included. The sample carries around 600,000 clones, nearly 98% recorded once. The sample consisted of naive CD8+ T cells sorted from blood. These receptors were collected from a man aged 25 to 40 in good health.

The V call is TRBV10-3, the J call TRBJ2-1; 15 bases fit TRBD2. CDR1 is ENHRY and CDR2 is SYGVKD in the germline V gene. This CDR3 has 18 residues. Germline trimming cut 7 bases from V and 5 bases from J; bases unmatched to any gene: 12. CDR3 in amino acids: CAIMGGGLAGGVNNEQFF. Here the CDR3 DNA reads TGTGCCATCATGGGGGGAGGACTAGCGGGAGGGGTAAACAATGAGCAGTTCTTC.

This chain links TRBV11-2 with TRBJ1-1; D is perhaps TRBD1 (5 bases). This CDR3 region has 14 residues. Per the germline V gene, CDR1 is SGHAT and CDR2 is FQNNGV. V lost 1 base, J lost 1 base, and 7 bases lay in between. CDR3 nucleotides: TGTGCCAGCAGCTTAGTGGGGGGGAACACTGAAGCTTTCTTT. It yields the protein CASSLVGGNTEAFF.

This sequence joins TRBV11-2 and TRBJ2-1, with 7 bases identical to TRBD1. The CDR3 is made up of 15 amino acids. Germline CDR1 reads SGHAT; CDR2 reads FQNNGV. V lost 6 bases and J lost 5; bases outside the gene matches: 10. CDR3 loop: CASSTRQGRNNEQFF. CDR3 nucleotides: TGTGCCAGCAGTACGAGACAGGGTAGGAACAATGAGCAGTTCTTC.

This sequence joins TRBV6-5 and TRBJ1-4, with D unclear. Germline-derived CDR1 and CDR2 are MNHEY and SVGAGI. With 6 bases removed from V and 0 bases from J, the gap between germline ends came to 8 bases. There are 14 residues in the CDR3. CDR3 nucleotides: TGTGCCAGCAGGAGCCGGGCAACTAATGAAAAACTGTTTTTT. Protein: CASRSRATNEKLFF.

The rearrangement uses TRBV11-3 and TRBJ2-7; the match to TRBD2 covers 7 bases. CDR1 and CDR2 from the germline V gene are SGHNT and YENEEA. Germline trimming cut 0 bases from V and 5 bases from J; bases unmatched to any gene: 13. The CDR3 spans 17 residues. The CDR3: CASSLEHDAGVRNEQYF. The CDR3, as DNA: TGTGCCAGCAGCTTAGAACATGACGCGGGAGTTCGAAACGAGCAGTACTTC. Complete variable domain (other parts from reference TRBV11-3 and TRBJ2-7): EAGVVQSPRYKIIEKKQPVAFWCNPISGHNTLYWYLQNLGQGPELLIRYENEEAVDDSQLPKDRFSAERLKGVDSTLKIQPAELGDSAVYLCASSLEHDAGVRNEQYFGPGTRLTVT.

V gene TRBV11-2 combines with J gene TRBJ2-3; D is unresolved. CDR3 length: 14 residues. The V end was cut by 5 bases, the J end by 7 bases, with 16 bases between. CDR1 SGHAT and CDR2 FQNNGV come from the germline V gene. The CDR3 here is CASSPPRLIYTQYF. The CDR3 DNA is TGTGCCAGCAGCCCGCCGAGGTTGATATATACGCAGTATTTT.

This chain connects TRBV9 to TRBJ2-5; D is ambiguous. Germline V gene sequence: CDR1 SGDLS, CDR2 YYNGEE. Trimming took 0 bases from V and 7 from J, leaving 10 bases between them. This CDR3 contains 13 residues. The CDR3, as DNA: TGTGCCAGCAGCGTAGTTTCCCCGGTGACCCAGTACTTC. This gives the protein CASSVVSPVTQYF. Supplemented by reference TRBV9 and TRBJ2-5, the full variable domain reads DSGVTQTPKHLITATGQRVTLRCSPRSGDLSVYWYQQSLDQGLQFLIQYYNGEERAKGNILERFSAQQFPDLHSELNLSSLELGDSALYFCASSVVSPVTQYFGPGTRLLVL.

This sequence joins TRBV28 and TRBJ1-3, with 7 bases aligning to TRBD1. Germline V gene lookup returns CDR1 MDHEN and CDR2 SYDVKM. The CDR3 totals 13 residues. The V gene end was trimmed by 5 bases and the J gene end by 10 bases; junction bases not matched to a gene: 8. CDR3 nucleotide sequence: TGTGCCAGCAGTCATGAGACAGGGAGTACCATATATTTT. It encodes CASSHETGSTIYF.

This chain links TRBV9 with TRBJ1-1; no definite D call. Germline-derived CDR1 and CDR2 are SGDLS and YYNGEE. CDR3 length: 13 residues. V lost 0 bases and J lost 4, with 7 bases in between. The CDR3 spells CASSVGKSTEAFF. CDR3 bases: TGTGCCAGCAGCGTAGGGAAAAGCACTGAAGCTTTCTTT. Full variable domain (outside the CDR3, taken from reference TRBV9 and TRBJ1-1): DSGVTQTPKHLITATGQRVTLRCSPRSGDLSVYWYQQSLDQGLQFLIQYYNGEERAKGNILERFSAQQFPDLHSELNLSSLELGDSALYFCASSVGKSTEAFFGQGTRLTVV.

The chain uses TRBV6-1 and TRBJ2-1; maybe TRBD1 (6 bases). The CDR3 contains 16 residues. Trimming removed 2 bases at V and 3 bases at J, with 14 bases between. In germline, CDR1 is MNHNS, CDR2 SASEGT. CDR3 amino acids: CASSEWGLGNYNEQFF. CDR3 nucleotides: TGTGCCAGCAGTGAATGGGGGCTTGGCAACTACAATGAGCAGTTCTTC.

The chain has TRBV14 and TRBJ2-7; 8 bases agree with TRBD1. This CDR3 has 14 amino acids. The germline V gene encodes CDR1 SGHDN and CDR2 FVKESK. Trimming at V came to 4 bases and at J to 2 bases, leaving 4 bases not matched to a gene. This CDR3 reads CASSRQGLTYEQYF. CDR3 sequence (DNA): TGTGCCAGCAGCCGACAGGGGCTTACCTACGAGCAGTACTTC.

CDR3 nucleotides: TGCGCCAGCAGCCAAGATAGAAATAATGAGCAGTTCTTC. The encoded protein is CASSQDRNNEQFF. The gene calls are TRBV4-1 and TRBJ2-1; D remains unclear. Trimming cost V 0 bases and J 7 bases, with 7 bases left between them. Germline CDR1 and CDR2: MGHRA and YSYEKL. CDR3 length: 13 amino acids.

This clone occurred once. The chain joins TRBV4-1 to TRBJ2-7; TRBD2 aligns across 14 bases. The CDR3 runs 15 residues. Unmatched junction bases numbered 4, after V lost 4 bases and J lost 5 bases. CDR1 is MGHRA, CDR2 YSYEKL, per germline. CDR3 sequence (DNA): TGCGCCAGCAGCCTTGGGACTAGCGGGAGCGACGAGCAGTACTTC. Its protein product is CASSLGTSGSDEQYF.

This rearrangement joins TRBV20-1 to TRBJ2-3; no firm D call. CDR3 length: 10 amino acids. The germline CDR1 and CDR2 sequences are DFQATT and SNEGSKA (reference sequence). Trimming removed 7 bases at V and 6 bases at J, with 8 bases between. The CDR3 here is CSGLWDTQYF. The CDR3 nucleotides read TGCAGTGGTTTGTGGGATACGCAGTATTTT.